This T cell receptor beta chain was profiled in a study of shared clonotypes between healthy human individuals. As for the study in general: Donors had three CD4 naive, three CD4 memory, two CD8 naive and one CD8 memory plate apiece.

There are a few counts of this clone. Its antigen remains unidentified. Germline V gene data show CDR1 as SGHNT and CDR2 as YYREEE (reference sequence). The CDR3 runs 14 residues. Trimming cost V 0 bases and J 5 bases, with 11 bases left between them. Study results and limitations: Estimated richness values were generally larger in naive subsets than in memory subsets. Specimens sampled were limited to blood, with tissue repertoires likely differing.

DNA at about 210 ng, 30,000 or so T cell genomes, went into sorted-subset replicate PCRs. Clones were sequenced by immunoSEQ multiplex PCR, and TCRdb holds only the in-frame ones, with some missing. The table shows more than 900,000 clones, with about 80% occurring only once. The clonotype comes from a man between 18 and 29 years old in good health. Some clones in this sample may be carry-over from other donors' samples. This sequence joins TRBV5-4 and TRBJ1-2; D remains unclear. What was sequenced was memory CD4+ T cells from PBMCs. The subset was: CD45RA-negative fraction. The CDR3 region is CASSLEGGYYGYTF. Written as DNA, the CDR3 is TGTGCCAGCAGCTTGGAGGGCGGGTATTATGGCTACACCTTC.